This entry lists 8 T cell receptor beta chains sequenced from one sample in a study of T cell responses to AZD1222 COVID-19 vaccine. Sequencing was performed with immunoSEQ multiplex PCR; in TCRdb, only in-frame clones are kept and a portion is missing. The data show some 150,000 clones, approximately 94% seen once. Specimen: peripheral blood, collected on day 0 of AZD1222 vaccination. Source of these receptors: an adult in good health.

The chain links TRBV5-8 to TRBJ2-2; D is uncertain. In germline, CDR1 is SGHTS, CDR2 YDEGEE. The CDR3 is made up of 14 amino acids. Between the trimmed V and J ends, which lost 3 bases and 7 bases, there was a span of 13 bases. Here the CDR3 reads CASSSWYRLGELFF. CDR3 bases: TGTGCCAGCAGCTCATGGTACCGTCTCGGGGAGCTGTTTTTT.

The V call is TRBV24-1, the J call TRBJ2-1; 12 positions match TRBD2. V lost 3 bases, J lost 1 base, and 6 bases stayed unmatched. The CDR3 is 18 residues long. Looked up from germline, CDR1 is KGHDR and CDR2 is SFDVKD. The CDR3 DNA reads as TGTGCCACCAGTGATGGACTAGCGGGGACCCTATCCTACAATGAGCAGTTCTTC. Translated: CATSDGLAGTLSYNEQFF.

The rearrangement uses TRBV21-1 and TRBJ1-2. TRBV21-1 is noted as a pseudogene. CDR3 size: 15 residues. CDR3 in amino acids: CASSTQSAGGDGYTF. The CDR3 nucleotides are TGTGCCAGCAGTACCCAATCCGCTGGGGGGGATGGCTACACCTTC.

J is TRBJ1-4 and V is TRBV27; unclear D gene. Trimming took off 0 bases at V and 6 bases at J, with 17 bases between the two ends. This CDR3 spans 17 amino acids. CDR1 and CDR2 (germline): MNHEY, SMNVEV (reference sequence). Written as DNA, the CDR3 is TGTGCCAGCAGTTTATCGCGGGCAGGTTCTATGTATGAAAAACTGTTTTTT. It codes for CASSLSRAGSMYEKLFF.

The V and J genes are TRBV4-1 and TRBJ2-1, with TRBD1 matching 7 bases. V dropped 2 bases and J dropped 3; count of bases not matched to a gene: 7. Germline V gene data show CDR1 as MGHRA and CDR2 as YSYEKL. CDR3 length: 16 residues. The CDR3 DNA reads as TGCGCCAGCAGCCAACCGTCCCGGGACAGCTACAATGAGCAGTTCTTC. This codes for CASSQPSRDSYNEQFF.

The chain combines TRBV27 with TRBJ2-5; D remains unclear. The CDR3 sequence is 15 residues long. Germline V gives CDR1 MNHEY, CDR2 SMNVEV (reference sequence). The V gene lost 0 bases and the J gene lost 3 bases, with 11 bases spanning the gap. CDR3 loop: CASSLSMWEKETQYF. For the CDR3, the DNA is TGTGCCAGCAGTTTATCAATGTGGGAAAAAGAGACCCAGTACTTC.

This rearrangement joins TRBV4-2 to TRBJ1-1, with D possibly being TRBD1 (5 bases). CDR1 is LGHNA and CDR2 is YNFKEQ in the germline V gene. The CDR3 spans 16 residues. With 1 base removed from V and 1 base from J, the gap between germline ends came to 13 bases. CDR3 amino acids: CASSQVTRQKNTEAFF. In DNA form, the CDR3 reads TGTGCCAGCAGCCAAGTGACCAGACAGAAGAACACTGAAGCTTTCTTT.

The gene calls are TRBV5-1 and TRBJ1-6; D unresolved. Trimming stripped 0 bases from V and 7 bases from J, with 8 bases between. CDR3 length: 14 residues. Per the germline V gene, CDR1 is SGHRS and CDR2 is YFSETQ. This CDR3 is CASSLGGANSPLHF. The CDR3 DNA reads TGCGCCAGCAGCTTGGGCGGCGCGAATTCACCCCTCCACTTT.